These 21 T cell receptor beta chains share one sample of origin, sequenced in a study of blood T cell repertoires in COVID-19. This table comes from immunoSEQ multiplex PCR, and its TCRdb copy is limited to in-frame clones, with some not included. The table shows 150,000 or so clones, with 75% to 90% occurring only once. Sequencing used PBMCs or T cells enriched from blood (not recorded which). These receptor sequences come from a woman in her thirties or forties who had been exposed to COVID-19.

The J gene is TRBJ1-2, the V gene TRBV7-2; D is possibly TRBD1 (6 bases). The germline CDR1 and CDR2 sequences are SGHTA and FQGNSA. The V end lost 4 bases, the J end lost 4 bases, and 10 bases lay between the germline ends. CDR3 length: 13 amino acids. The CDR3: CASSSQGFYGYTF. The CDR3 coding sequence is TGTGCCAGCAGCTCACAGGGTTTCTATGGCTACACCTTC. Full variable domain (remainder filled in from reference TRBV7-2 and TRBJ1-2): GAGVSQSPSNKVTEKGKDVELRCDPISGHTALYWYRQSLGQGLEFLIYFQGNSAPDKSGLPSDRFSAERTGGSVSTLTIQRTQQEDSAVYLCASSSQGFYGYTFGSGTRLTVV.

The V gene is TRBV4-3, the J gene TRBJ1-5, with D uncertain. The CDR3 runs 16 residues. Germline V gene sequence: CDR1 LGHNA, CDR2 YSLEER. V shed 0 bases and J shed 6 bases, with 15 bases lying between them. The CDR3, as DNA: TGCGCCAGCAGCCAAGAAAATCGTCGGGTGGGTCAGCCCCAGCATTTT. Protein product: CASSQENRRVGQPQHF.

The chain combines TRBV28 with TRBJ1-4; D possibly corresponds to TRBD1 (6 bases). Trimming took off 2 bases at V and 4 bases at J, with 14 bases between the two ends. CDR3 length: 16 residues. Germline CDR1 is MDHEN and CDR2 is SYDVKM. CDR3 loop: CASSLEARDNNEKLFF. As DNA, the CDR3 is TGTGCCAGCAGTTTAGAGGCCCGGGACAATAATGAAAAACTGTTTTTT.

This rearrangement joins TRBV9 to TRBJ1-3; TRBD1 aligns across 9 bases. Germline CDR1 SGDLS, CDR2 YYNGEE. V lost 5 bases to trimming and J lost 1 base; unmatched junction nucleotides: 4. This CDR3 contains 15 residues. The CDR3 is CASSVQGASGNTIYF. The CDR3 coding sequence is TGTGCCAGCAGTGTACAGGGGGCTTCTGGAAACACCATATATTTT.

The chain couples TRBV6-5 to TRBJ1-2, with D possibly TRBD1 on 6 matching bases. The germline V gene encodes CDR1 MNHEY and CDR2 SVGAGI. V was trimmed by 2 bases and J by 7 bases, leaving 11 bases between them. The CDR3 is made up of 13 amino acids. The CDR3 sequence is CASSYGGGGGYTF. In DNA form, the CDR3 reads TGTGCCAGCAGTTACGGGGGGGGCGGTGGCTACACCTTC.

The gene calls are TRBV5-4 and TRBJ2-7; tentative D call: TRBD1 (6 bases). CDR3 length equals 14 residues. Trimming cost V 2 bases and J 0 bases, with 9 bases left between them. Germline CDR1 reads SGHNT; CDR2 reads YYREEE (reference sequence). DNA for the CDR3: TGTGCCAGCAGCTTCATGGACAGCTCCTACGAGCAGTACTTC. Amino acid sequence: CASSFMDSSYEQYF.

The gene calls are TRBV7-9 and TRBJ1-5, with TRBD1 identical over 11 bases. Per the germline V gene, CDR1 is SEHNR and CDR2 is FQNEAQ (reference sequence). The CDR3 loop spans 15 amino acids. V dropped 5 bases and J dropped 4; count of bases not matched to a gene: 4. As DNA, the CDR3 is TGTGCCAGCAGCCGGGGGACAGGGGGAAATCAGCCCCAGCATTTT. Its translation is CASSRGTGGNQPQHF.

This clone was observed a handful of times. The genes are TRBV2 and TRBJ1-5, with D perhaps TRBD1 (6 bases). Germline V gene lookup returns CDR1 SNHLY and CDR2 FYNNEI. The V end lost 6 bases, the J end lost 5 bases, and 17 bases lay between the germline ends. The CDR3 spans 15 residues. The CDR3 loop is CASRTAGTPDQPQHF. The CDR3 DNA reads TGTGCCAGCAGGACAGCCGGGACACCGGATCAGCCCCAGCATTTT.

V and J are TRBV4-2 and TRBJ1-3; D is possibly TRBD1 (5 bases). V shed 0 bases and J shed 0 bases, with 6 bases lying between them. Germline lookup yields CDR1 LGHNA and CDR2 YNFKEQ. The CDR3 consists of 15 residues. The CDR3: CASSQDQGSGNTIYF. CDR3 sequence (DNA): TGTGCCAGCAGCCAAGACCAGGGCTCTGGAAACACCATATATTTT.

The chain uses TRBV9 and TRBJ2-5; D is perhaps TRBD1 (6 bases). V was cut by 4 bases and J by 4 bases, with 11 bases left in between. The CDR3 is made up of 13 amino acids. Germline V gives CDR1 SGDLS, CDR2 YYNGEE. The CDR3 sequence is CASSLDSRETQYF. CDR3 DNA sequence: TGTGCCAGCAGCTTGGACAGTAGAGAGACCCAGTACTTC. Complete variable domain (other parts from reference TRBV9 and TRBJ2-5): DSGVTQTPKHLITATGQRVTLRCSPRSGDLSVYWYQQSLDQGLQFLIQYYNGEERAKGNILERFSAQQFPDLHSELNLSSLELGDSALYFCASSLDSRETQYFGPGTRLLVL.

CDR3 sequence (DNA): TGTGCCAGCAGTTTACGGGGTGGCGAGCAGTACTTC. Amino acid sequence: CASSLRGGEQYF. This chain links TRBV27 with TRBJ2-7; tentatively, D is TRBD2 (5 bases). Per germline, CDR1 MNHEY and CDR2 SMNVEV (reference sequence). Trimming shortened V by 2 bases and J by 6 bases, and 8 bases separated the two germline ends. This CDR3 is built from 12 residues.

The chain joins TRBV27 to TRBJ1-1; D perhaps matches TRBD1 (5 bases). The CDR3 loop spans 14 amino acids. Germline V gives CDR1 MNHEY, CDR2 SMNVEV (reference sequence). V lost 5 bases and J lost 3, with 13 bases in between. CDR3 in amino acids: CASSPLRGYTEAFF. The DNA for the CDR3 is TGTGCCAGCAGTCCCTTACGGGGGTACACTGAAGCTTTCTTT.

The chain uses TRBV30 and TRBJ2-1, with 9 bases lining up with TRBD2. V gave up 0 bases and J gave up 4 bases; unmatched junction bases: 7. The CDR3 covers 16 residues. CDR1 is GTSNPN, CDR2 SVGIG, per germline (reference sequence). The CDR3 DNA follows: TGTGCCTGGAGTGTACTTAGTAGCGGGAGATACAATGAGCAGTTCTTC. This translates into CAWSVLSSGRYNEQFF.

This clone was seen once. The V and J genes are TRBV12-3 or TRBV12-4 and TRBJ2-3, with D hard to call. The length of the CDR3 is 13 residues. V dropped 6 bases and J dropped 2 bases, with 9 bases sitting between them. DNA of the CDR3: TGTGCCAGCAGACTCAGGCCCACAGATACGCAGTATTTT. Protein product: CASRLRPTDTQYF.

The chain uses TRBV13 and TRBJ2-3; 7 bases align to TRBD1. Germline V gene sequence: CDR1 PRHDT, CDR2 FYEKMQ (reference sequence). CDR3 length: 16 residues. Trimming took 5 bases from V and 3 from J; bases not matched to a gene: 11. CDR3 nucleotide sequence: TGTGCCAGCAGCGCCAACCTCGGGACAGCTACAGATACGCAGTATTTT. It is translated as CASSANLGTATDTQYF.

This clone was seen a few times. The gene calls are TRBV5-4 and TRBJ2-2; 7 nucleotides align to TRBD1. Germline assignment: CDR1 SGHNT and CDR2 YYREEE (reference sequence). CDR3 size: 15 residues. Unmatched junction bases numbered 4, after V lost 4 bases and J lost 1 base. DNA of the CDR3: TGTGCCAGCAGCCCTGGACAGGTGAACACCGGGGAGCTGTTTTTT. As protein: CASSPGQVNTGELFF.

The chain is built from TRBV28 and TRBJ2-7; tentative D call: TRBD1 (6 bases). The CDR3 runs to 13 residues. Germline-derived CDR1 and CDR2 are MDHEN and SYDVKM. V shed 8 bases and J shed 2 bases, with 13 bases lying between them. CDR3 region: CASAETGPYEQYF. The CDR3 DNA is TGTGCCAGCGCTGAGACAGGACCCTACGAGCAGTACTTC.

V usage is TRBV20-1 and J usage is TRBJ1-1; 9 bases align to TRBD1. Trimming at V came to 3 bases and at J to 8 bases, leaving 16 bases not matched to a gene. The germline CDR1 and CDR2 sequences are DFQATT and SNEGSKA (reference sequence). This CDR3 is 16 amino acids long. The CDR3 loop reads CSASQQGALVPWEAFF. The CDR3 region has the DNA TGCAGTGCTAGTCAACAGGGGGCTTTAGTCCCTTGGGAAGCTTTCTTT.

The gene calls are TRBV7-2 and TRBJ1-2; 7 positions match TRBD1. V was pared by 5 bases and J by 7 bases, with 7 bases of the junction left unmatched. This CDR3 region has 13 residues. The germline V gene encodes CDR1 SGHTA and CDR2 FQGNSA. The CDR3 coding sequence is TGTGCCAGCAGCGTACAGGGGCCCGGTGGCTACACCTTC. Translated, it gives CASSVQGPGGYTF.

J is TRBJ1-2 and V is TRBV28; a weak D match, TRBD1 (6 bases). V dropped 4 bases and J dropped 1 base, with 22 bases sitting between them. Per germline, CDR1 MDHEN and CDR2 SYDVKM. This CDR3 comprises 18 residues. CDR3 DNA: TGTGCCAGCAGTTCGACAACAGGGATAAAGGGGATTAACTATGGCTACACCTTC. It specifies CASSSTTGIKGINYGYTF.

The DNA of the CDR3 is TGTGCCAGCAGCTTCAGGCCTCTATTGAGCTCCTATAATTCACCCCTCCACTTT. This translates into CASSFRPLLSSYNSPLHF. The chain combines TRBV5-8 with TRBJ1-6; D not resolved. The CDR3 covers 18 residues. Germline V lookup: CDR1 SGHTS, CDR2 YDEGEE. V was shortened by 2 bases and J by 0 bases, with 15 bases between the two germline ends.